This TCR beta chain was documented in a study of beta chain features in type 1 diabetes. For the study at large: Cell yields, gender and age were similar in healthy donors and patients.

Comment on this clone: Antigen specificity is unknown.

The entirety of the isolated RNA underwent reverse transcription, so expressed TCRB transcripts were sequenced. TCRdb keeps only in-frame clones here, not all; method: immunoSEQ multiplex PCR. The repertoire holds 360,000 or so clones, with 15% to 20% as singletons. Study-wide points: The analysis here could not establish whether HLA type shapes TCRB rearrangement. In all four CD4+ subsets, TCRB CDR3 length was significantly, moderately reduced in type 1 diabetes. Naive, central memory and Treg TCRB repertoires appeared more alike in patients than in healthy donors.

Trimming pared 1 base from V and 0 bases from J, leaving 9 bases between. Germline V lookup: CDR1 SEHNR, CDR2 FQNEAQ (reference sequence). This CDR3 comprises 15 residues. Sample: naive CD4+ T cells from blood. This receptor was identified in a young woman in good health. The chain has TRBV7-9 and TRBJ1-2; D is possibly TRBD1 (5 bases). CDR3 DNA sequence: TGTGCCAGCAGCTTAGGTTCCAGGGCTAACTATGGCTACACCTTC. This codes for CASSLGSRANYGYTF.